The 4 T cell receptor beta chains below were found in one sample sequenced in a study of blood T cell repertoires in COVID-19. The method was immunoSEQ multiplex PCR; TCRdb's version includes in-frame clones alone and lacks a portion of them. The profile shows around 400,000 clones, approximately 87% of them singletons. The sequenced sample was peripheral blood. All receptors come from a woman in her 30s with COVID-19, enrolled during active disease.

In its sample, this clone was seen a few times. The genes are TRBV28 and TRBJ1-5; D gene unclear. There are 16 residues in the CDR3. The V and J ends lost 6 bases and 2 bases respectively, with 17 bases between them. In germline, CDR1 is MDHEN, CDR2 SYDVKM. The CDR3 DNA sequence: TGTGCCAGCAGCCCCTCACGAGGCTTCGGCAATCAGCCCCAGCATTTT. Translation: CASSPSRGFGNQPQHF.

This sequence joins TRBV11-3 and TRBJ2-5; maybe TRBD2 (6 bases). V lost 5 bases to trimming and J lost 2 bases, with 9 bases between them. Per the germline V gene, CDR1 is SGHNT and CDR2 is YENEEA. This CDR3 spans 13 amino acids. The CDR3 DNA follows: TGTGCCAGCAGCCCGGGAGTACAAGAGACCCAGTACTTC. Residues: CASSPGVQETQYF.

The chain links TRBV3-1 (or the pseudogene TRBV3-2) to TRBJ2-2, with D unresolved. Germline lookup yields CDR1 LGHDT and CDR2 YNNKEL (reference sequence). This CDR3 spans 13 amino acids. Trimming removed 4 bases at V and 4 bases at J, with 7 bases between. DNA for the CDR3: TGTGCCAGCAGCCCCCCCGTCACCGGGGAGCTGTTTTTT. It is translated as CASSPPVTGELFF.

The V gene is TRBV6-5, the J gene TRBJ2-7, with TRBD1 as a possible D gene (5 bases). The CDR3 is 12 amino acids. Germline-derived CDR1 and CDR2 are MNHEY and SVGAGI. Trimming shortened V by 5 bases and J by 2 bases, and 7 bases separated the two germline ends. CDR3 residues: CASSQGPYEQYF. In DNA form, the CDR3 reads TGTGCCAGCAGTCAGGGTCCCTACGAGCAGTACTTC.